The next 30 T cell receptor beta chains were all read from a single sample in a study of blood T cell repertoires in COVID-19. Sequencing used immunoSEQ multiplex PCR; TCRdb keeps in-frame clones, though not all of them. The sample has 200,000 to 250,000 clones; 75% to 85% are singletons. The source material was peripheral blood. These receptors all stem from a woman in her seventies with acute or convalescent COVID-19.

The chain carries TRBV29-1 and TRBJ1-2; D is undetermined. The germline gives CDR1 SQVTM, CDR2 ANQGSEA. V was cut by 1 base and J by 3 bases, with 9 bases left in between. This CDR3 contains 13 residues. The DNA of the CDR3 is TGCAGCGTTGAAGTGGCAGTTGACTATGGCTACACCTTC. Translated: CSVEVAVDYGYTF. The variable domain in full, with the rest retrieved from reference TRBV29-1 and TRBJ1-2, is SAVISQKPSRDICQRGTSLTIQCQVDSQVTMMFWYRQQPGQSLTLIATANQGSEATYESGFVIDKFPISRPNLTFSTLTVSNMSPEDSSIYLCSVEVAVDYGYTFGSGTRLTVV.

The genes are TRBV4-3 and TRBJ1-2, with D tentatively TRBD1 (5 bases). V gave up 0 bases and J gave up 4 bases, with 15 bases separating them. This CDR3 comprises 16 residues. CDR1 is LGHNA and CDR2 is YSLEER in the germline V gene. The CDR3 reads CASSQEYGRRAYGYTF. The CDR3 bases are TGCGCCAGCAGCCAAGAGTACGGGCGCAGGGCCTATGGCTACACCTTC.

The rearrangement links TRBV5-6 to TRBJ2-2; D is perhaps TRBD1 (5 bases). Germline CDR1 and CDR2: SGHDT and YYEEEE. V was pared by 0 bases and J by 1 base, with 10 bases between. The CDR3 loop spans 16 amino acids. This CDR3 is CASSLARGQNTGELFF. The CDR3 DNA reads as TGTGCCAGCAGCTTGGCAAGGGGCCAGAACACCGGGGAGCTGTTTTTT.

The rearrangement joins TRBV2 to TRBJ2-1; 7 bases align to TRBD2. Germline V gene data show CDR1 as SNHLY and CDR2 as FYNNEI. The V gene end was trimmed by 5 bases and the J gene end by 5 bases; junction bases not matched to a gene: 9. The CDR3 consists of 15 residues. The CDR3 DNA reads as TGTGCCAGCAGTAGGGAAGCGGGGCCCCACAATGAGCAGTTCTTC. This encodes CASSREAGPHNEQFF. The full variable domain, its missing parts supplied by reference TRBV2 and TRBJ2-1, is EPEVTQTPSHQVTQMGQEVILRCVPISNHLYFYWYRQILGQKVEFLVSFYNNEISEKSEIFDDQFSVERPDGSNFTLKIRSTKLEDSAMYFCASSREAGPHNEQFFGPGTRLTVL.

The chain has TRBV27 and TRBJ1-1; unclear D gene. This CDR3 comprises 13 residues. Germline CDR1 and CDR2: MNHEY and SMNVEV (reference sequence). V was pared by 3 bases and J by 0 bases, with 5 bases between. Here the CDR3 DNA reads TGTGCCAGCAGTTTCCGTATGAACACTGAAGCTTTCTTT. Residues: CASSFRMNTEAFF.

The gene calls are TRBV7-2 and TRBJ1-2; D remains unclear. This CDR3 is 13 amino acids long. The V end was cut by 3 bases, the J end by 4 bases, with 9 bases between. CDR1 and CDR2 from the germline V gene are SGHTA and FQGNSA. CDR3 sequence reads: CASSFYQFYGYTF. Here the CDR3 DNA reads TGTGCCAGCAGCTTTTATCAGTTCTATGGCTACACCTTC.

Points on this clone: The same CDR3 also results from other DNA sequences found in this sample. V and J are TRBV25-1 and TRBJ1-2, with D uncertain. CDR3 length: 13 amino acids. Germline CDR1 is MGHDK and CDR2 is SYGVNS. The V end lost 2 bases, the J end lost 5 bases, and 9 bases lay between the germline ends. The CDR3, as DNA: TGTGCCAGCAGTGAAAGCGGTTCTTATGGCTACACCTTC. It yields the protein CASSESGSYGYTF.

The chain joins TRBV4-3 to TRBJ2-7; 11 nucleotides line up with TRBD1. This CDR3 has 15 amino acids. Germline V CDR1 and CDR2: LGHNA, YSLEER. Trimming at V came to 3 bases and at J to 3 bases, leaving 4 bases not matched to a gene. The DNA of the CDR3 is TGCGCCAGCAGCCAGGGGACAGGGGGGTACTACGAGCAGTACTTC. As protein: CASSQGTGGYYEQYF.

In DNA, the CDR3 is TGTGCCAGCAGCTTGCAGGGCAGGGAACTTACAGACTCTGGAAACACCATATATTTT. As protein: CASSLQGRELTDSGNTIYF. The chain joins TRBV5-6 to TRBJ1-3; possibly TRBD1 for D (5 bases). CDR3 length: 19 residues. Per the germline V gene, CDR1 is SGHDT and CDR2 is YYEEEE. Trimming removed 1 base from V and 0 bases from J, with 20 bases in between.

In this sample, this clone turned up a few times. The chain recombines TRBV7-6 with TRBJ2-2; D unresolved. Germline assignment: CDR1 SGHVS and CDR2 FNYEAQ. CDR3 length: 11 residues. The V end was cut by 7 bases, the J end by 6 bases, with 6 bases between. The CDR3 loop reads CASTPAGELFF. In DNA, the CDR3 is TGTGCCAGCACCCCCGCCGGGGAGCTGTTTTTT.

J is TRBJ1-4 and V is TRBV7-9, with D perhaps TRBD1 (5 bases). The CDR3 is made up of 15 amino acids. V lost 0 bases to trimming and J lost 8 bases, with 13 bases between them. Germline loops: CDR1 SEHNR, CDR2 FQNEAQ (reference sequence). The CDR3 DNA follows: TGTGCCAGCAGCTTAGCGGGCAGGGAAGTCGAAAAACTGTTTTTT. Amino acids: CASSLAGREVEKLFF.

This clone was recorded a few times. The V gene is TRBV2, the J gene TRBJ2-3; D gene uncertain. The CDR3 totals 13 residues. The germline CDR1 and CDR2 sequences are SNHLY and FYNNEI. Trimming removed 4 bases from V and 5 bases from J, with 10 bases in between. In DNA, the CDR3 is TGTGCCAGCAGTGGCAGACTGGGAGATACGCAGTATTTT. Amino acids: CASSGRLGDTQYF.

This chain's CDR3 is CATQGERNEKLFF. CDR3 bases: TGTGCCACACAGGGTGAGAGAAATGAAAAACTGTTTTTT. This chain joins TRBV10-3 and TRBJ1-4; weak D call: TRBD1 (6 bases). V dropped 10 bases and J dropped 5 bases, with 14 bases sitting between them. This CDR3 region has 13 residues. Germline V gene lookup returns CDR1 ENHRY and CDR2 SYGVKD.

The chain links TRBV2 to TRBJ2-3; D call uncertain. CDR1 is SNHLY and CDR2 is FYNNEI in the germline V gene. V was cut by 6 bases and J by 1 base, with 8 bases left in between. This CDR3 is 13 amino acids long. CDR3 sequence reads: CASRASGTDTQYF. The CDR3 nucleotides read TGTGCCAGCAGGGCTAGTGGCACAGATACGCAGTATTTT.

In regard to this clone: The same CDR3 also results from other DNA sequences found in this sample. The chain combines TRBV7-9 with TRBJ1-5; no firm D call. The CDR3 is 12 amino acids. Germline V gene data show CDR1 as SEHNR and CDR2 as FQNEAQ (reference sequence). V lost 2 bases and J 7 bases, leaving 6 bases between the germline ends. This CDR3 is CASSLPGQPQHF. For the CDR3, the DNA is TGTGCCAGCAGCTTACCGGGACAGCCCCAGCATTTT.

This clone was seen more than once but under ten times. J is TRBJ1-2 and V is TRBV10-2; 8 bases match TRBD1. This CDR3 has 17 amino acids. V shed 0 bases, J shed 4 bases, and the junction held 10 bases outside the gene matches. Germline assignment: CDR1 WSHSY and CDR2 SAAADI. CDR3 sequence: CASSESLGTGLFYGYTF. The DNA of the CDR3 is TGCGCCAGCAGTGAGTCGCTAGGGACAGGATTATTCTATGGCTACACCTTC.

The CDR3 region is CASSQVSGGIGELFF. CDR3 nucleotide sequence: TGCGCCAGCAGCCAAGTTAGCGGGGGAATCGGGGAGCTGTTTTTT. The chain is built from TRBV4-3 and TRBJ2-2; 9 positions match TRBD2. CDR1 is LGHNA and CDR2 is YSLEER in the germline V gene. Trimming at V came to 1 base and at J to 7 bases, leaving 4 bases not matched to a gene. The CDR3 has 15 amino acids.

The V call is TRBV19, the J call TRBJ1-4; 7 bases are a match to TRBD1. Germline CDR1 reads LNHDA; CDR2 reads SQIVND (reference sequence). With 5 bases clipped from V and 5 bases from J, the junction kept 8 bases outside the gene matches. The CDR3 is made up of 15 amino acids. CDR3: CASSSQGGLNEKLFF. The CDR3 DNA reads TGTGCCAGTAGTTCCCAGGGGGGTCTCAATGAAAAACTGTTTTTT.

The CDR3 region has the DNA TGTGCCAGCAGTTGGCAGGGCCCGAACACCGGGGAGCTGTTTTTT. Translated, it gives CASSWQGPNTGELFF. This chain uses TRBV6-5 with TRBJ2-2, with D perhaps matching TRBD1 (5 bases). Germline values: CDR1 MNHEY, CDR2 SVGAGI. CDR3 length equals 15 residues. V gave up 4 bases and J gave up 0 bases, with 9 bases separating them.

V and J are TRBV29-1 and TRBJ1-4; TRBD1 is a possible D gene (5 bases). Germline lookup yields CDR1 SQVTM and CDR2 ANQGSEA. This CDR3 has 12 residues. The ends were cut back, 4 bases at V and 8 bases at J, with 11 bases in the middle. The DNA of the CDR3 is TGCAGCGTTGTTACAGGACAAGAAAAACTGTTTTTT. Its protein product is CSVVTGQEKLFF.

The chain couples TRBV30 to TRBJ1-2; no clear D gene. Germline CDR1 reads GTSNPN; CDR2 reads SVGIG (reference sequence). V dropped 3 bases and J dropped 7 bases, with 9 bases sitting between them. The length of the CDR3 is 11 residues. CDR3: CAWSRVLGYTF. The CDR3 bases are TGTGCCTGGAGCCGAGTTCTTGGCTACACCTTC.

This chain uses TRBV6-5 with TRBJ2-5, with TRBD2 matching over 14 bases. The CDR3 has 15 residues. The V segment lost 9 bases and the J segment 2 bases; nucleotides outside the gene matches: 5. Germline CDR1 is MNHEY and CDR2 is SVGAGI. DNA for the CDR3: TGTGCCAGTGAACGACTAGCGGGGGGGCAAGAGACCCAGTACTTC. It specifies CASERLAGGQETQYF.

V gene TRBV4-1 combines with J gene TRBJ2-5; possibly TRBD2 for D (6 bases). The germline V gene encodes CDR1 MGHRA and CDR2 YSYEKL. The ends were cut back, 0 bases at V and 10 bases at J, with 12 bases in the middle. CDR3 length: 13 residues. The CDR3 region is CASSQDGGRNQYF. The DNA of the CDR3 is TGCGCCAGCAGCCAAGACGGAGGGAGAAACCAGTACTTC.

This rearrangement joins TRBV4-2 to TRBJ1-2, with a weak D call TRBD1 (5 bases). CDR1 LGHNA and CDR2 YNFKEQ come from the germline V gene. The V gene lost 0 bases and the J gene lost 7 bases, with 9 bases spanning the gap. This CDR3 comprises 13 residues. CDR3 DNA: TGTGCCAGCAGCCAAGACAGGGAGGTTGGCTACACCTTC. Translation: CASSQDREVGYTF.

The rearrangement joins TRBV10-3 to TRBJ2-7, with TRBD1 matching over 10 bases. The CDR3 is 15 amino acids. Germline V CDR1 and CDR2: ENHRY, SYGVKD. The trim removed 0 bases at V and 3 bases at J, leaving 2 bases unmatched. CDR3 sequence (DNA): TGTGCCATCAGTGAGTCCGGGACAGGGGACTACGAGCAGTACTTC. Translation: CAISESGTGDYEQYF.

The chain carries TRBV2 and TRBJ1-5; TRBD1 matches 8 bases. V dropped 7 bases and J dropped 6; count of bases not matched to a gene: 8. The CDR3 contains 14 residues. Germline V gene sequence: CDR1 SNHLY, CDR2 FYNNEI. The CDR3 coding sequence is TGTGCCAGCAACCCGGACAGGGTACTTCAGCCCCAGCATTTT. This sequence encodes CASNPDRVLQPQHF.

In this sample, this clone turned up once. The chain uses TRBV12-3 or TRBV12-4 and TRBJ1-4; D is ambiguous. The length of the CDR3 is 13 residues. V dropped 3 bases and J dropped 8 bases, with 10 bases sitting between them. The CDR3: CASSLREREKLFF. The CDR3 DNA follows: TGTGCCAGCAGTTTGCGGGAGAGGGAAAAACTGTTTTTT.

The chain has TRBV2 and TRBJ1-1; TRBD1 agrees at 12 bases. V dropped 6 bases and J dropped 2; count of bases not matched to a gene: 4. The V gene's germline CDR1 is SNHLY and CDR2 FYNNEI. CDR3 length equals 15 residues. This CDR3 is CASRRDRGLNTEAFF. The DNA of the CDR3 is TGTGCCAGCAGGAGGGACAGGGGGCTCAACACTGAAGCTTTCTTT.

For this clone: At one boundary the junction diverges from the germline segment, which might be a read error. The chain is built from TRBV7-7 and TRBJ2-5; TRBD2 matches 9 bases. The CDR3 length is 16 residues. CDR1 and CDR2 from the germline V gene are SSHAT and FNYEAQ (reference sequence). The CDR3 reads CASSSVQSGGSGTQYF. The CDR3 region has the DNA TGTGCTAGCAGCTCCGTCCAAAGCGGGGGGTCGGGGACCCAGTACTTC.

V is TRBV7-6 and J is TRBJ2-6; a weak D match, TRBD2 (6 bases). Germline CDR1 and CDR2: SGHVS and FNYEAQ. This CDR3 comprises 19 residues. Trimming took 3 bases from V and 3 from J, leaving 21 bases between them. CDR3 loop: CASSFAPGEVSYGANVLTF. CDR3 DNA: TGTGCCAGCAGCTTCGCACCGGGGGAAGTGTCGTATGGGGCCAACGTCCTGACTTTC.